This T cell receptor (beta chain) originates from a study of CD8 T cells in ankylosing spondylitis. This clonotype has at least ten counts. TCRdb fed the 5' RACE reads into MiXCR, producing one record per CDR3 protein. The table shows 200,000 to 300,000 distinct CDR3 sequences, with over 9.5% occurring only once. This CDR3 region has 16 residues. The junction had 9 bases not matched to a gene; V was cut back by 0 bases and J by 9 bases. Looked up from germline, CDR1 is LGHDT and CDR2 is YNNKEL (reference sequence). The chain carries TRBV3-1 and TRBJ2-1; 9 bases line up with TRBD2. This clonotype was sampled from a male donor with ankylosing spondylitis or in good health (not recorded which). Input material: blood, either unsorted or a sorted T cell fraction (not recorded which). CDR3 region: CASSQESLAGRPEQFF. The CDR3 DNA reads as TGTGCCAGCAGCCAAGAATCGCTAGCGGGACGTCCTGAGCAGTTCTTC.